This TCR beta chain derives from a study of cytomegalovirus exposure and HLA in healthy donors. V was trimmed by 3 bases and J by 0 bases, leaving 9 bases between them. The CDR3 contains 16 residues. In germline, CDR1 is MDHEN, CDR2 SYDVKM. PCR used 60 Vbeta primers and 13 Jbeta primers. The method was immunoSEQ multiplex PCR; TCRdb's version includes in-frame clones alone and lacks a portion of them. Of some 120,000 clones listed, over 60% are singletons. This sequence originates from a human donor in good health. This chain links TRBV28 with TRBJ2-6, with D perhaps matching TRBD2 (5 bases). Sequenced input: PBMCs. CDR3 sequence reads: CASSFNGGSGANVLTF. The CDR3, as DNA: TGTGCCAGCAGTTTTAACGGAGGCTCTGGGGCCAACGTCCTGACTTTC. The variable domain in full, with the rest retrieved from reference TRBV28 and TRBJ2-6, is DVKVTQSSRYLVKRTGEKVFLECVQDMDHENMFWYRQDPGLGLRLIYFSYDVKMKEKGDIPEGYSVSREKKERFSLILESASTNQTSMYLCASSFNGGSGANVLTFGAGSRLTVL.